A selection of T cell receptor beta chains follows, all from one sample in a study of cytomegalovirus exposure and HLA in healthy donors. This table comes from immunoSEQ multiplex PCR, and its TCRdb copy is limited to in-frame clones, with some not included. The table records roughly 190,000 clones, approximately 90% of them present only once. The specimen was PBMCs. Receptors originate from a boy between 2 and 10 years old in good health and CMV-seronegative. The CDR3 runs from the conserved cysteine through the conserved F or W. The order of the fields is D gene, V gene, J gene, clone size, CDR3 protein, CDR3 DNA. D genes are given only for firm matches. Size tells how often a clone was seen (once, few, many) or the class of an expanded clone, and some rows leave it out.

.,TRBV13,TRBJ2-7,.,CASSLRLSRRSYEQYF,TGTGCCAGCAGCTTAAGGTTAAGCCGGAGGTCCTACGAGCAGTACTTC
.,TRBV28,TRBJ2-5,few,CASSPGSYGTQYF,TGTGCCAGCAGTCCCGGGTCCTATGGGACCCAGTACTTC
.,TRBV7-2,TRBJ1-1,.,CASSLTAGGNTEAFF,TGTGCCAGCAGCTTGACCGCGGGAGGGAACACTGAAGCTTTCTTT
TRBD1,TRBV10-3,TRBJ1-5,.,CAISDNLWDRGLLSNQPQHF,TGTGCCATCAGTGATAATCTTTGGGACAGGGGCCTTTTGAGCAATCAGCCCCAGCATTTT
TRBD1,TRBV7-3,TRBJ2-1,.,CASSSGTGSYNEQFF,TGTGCCAGCAGCTCCGGGACAGGGAGTTACAATGAGCAGTTCTTC
.,TRBV28,TRBJ2-3,.,CASRTATGQITDTQYF,TGTGCCAGCAGGACAGCCACAGGGCAAATCACAGATACGCAGTATTTT
.,TRBV6-5,TRBJ1-2,.,CASSYQNNPLDGYTF,TGTGCCAGCAGTTACCAGAACAACCCTCTGGATGGCTACACCTTC
TRBD2,TRBV30,TRBJ2-5,.,CAFEGLAGTQYF,TGTGCCTTCGAAGGACTAGCCGGGACCCAGTACTTC
.,TRBV18,TRBJ2-7,.,CASSPSRGSEQYF,TGTGCCAGCTCACCTTCACGCGGAAGCGAGCAGTACTTC
.,TRBV27,TRBJ1-2,.,CASRTGNYGYTF,TGTGCCAGCAGAACAGGGAACTATGGCTACACCTTC
TRBD1,TRBV7-2,TRBJ1-1,.,CASSLGGTARAFF,TGTGCCAGCAGCTTAGGTGGGACAGCGAGGGCTTTCTTT
TRBD1,TRBV6-1,TRBJ1-6,few,CASSEFTGAPSPLHF,TGTGCCAGCAGTGAATTTACAGGGGCCCCCTCACCCCTCCACTTT
TRBD1,TRBV4-1,TRBJ1-5,.,CASSHPGTGRNQPQHF,TGCGCCAGCAGCCATCCCGGGACAGGGAGGAATCAGCCCCAGCATTTT
TRBD2,TRBV7-3,TRBJ2-1,once,CASSFLAGGDNEQFF,TGTGCCAGCAGCTTCCTAGCGGGGGGTGACAATGAGCAGTTCTTC
TRBD2,TRBV11-3,TRBJ2-7,.,CASSGSGDGYEQYF,TGTGCCAGCAGCGGTAGCGGGGATGGCTACGAGCAGTACTTC
.,TRBV28,TRBJ1-1,.,CASSLSPGRTEAFF,TGTGCCAGCAGTTTAAGTCCGGGGAGGACTGAAGCTTTCTTT
.,TRBV10-2,TRBJ2-6,few,CASSEPSVAGANVLTF,TGCGCCAGCAGTGAGCCGTCCGTCGCTGGGGCCAACGTCCTGACTTTC
.,TRBV9,TRBJ1-2,.,CASSVADSPGGYTF,TGTGCCAGCAGCGTAGCCGACAGCCCGGGTGGCTACACCTTC
TRBD2,TRBV5-6,TRBJ2-1,.,CASRTSGSLNEQFF,TGTGCCAGCAGGACTAGCGGGAGTCTCAATGAGCAGTTCTTC
TRBD1,TRBV28,TRBJ1-2,.,CASSRTRQGAVNYGYTF,TGTGCCAGCAGCCGAACCCGACAGGGGGCGGTTAATTATGGCTACACCTTC
.,TRBV19,TRBJ2-2,.,CASSIADTLTGELFF,TGTGCCAGTAGTATAGCGGACACCCTAACCGGGGAGCTGTTTTTT
.,TRBV6-5,TRBJ2-7,few,CASSFRGTYEQYF,TGTGCCAGCAGTTTCAGGGGAACCTACGAGCAGTACTTC
.,TRBV28,TRBJ2-7,.,CASRVGGYEQYF,TGTGCCAGCCGGGTGGGGGGTTACGAGCAGTACTTC
.,TRBV29-1,TRBJ1-1,.,CSVREAMNTEAFF,TGCAGCGTTCGGGAGGCCATGAACACTGAAGCTTTCTTT
.,TRBV19,TRBJ2-2,.,CASSIGGLSPGELFF,TGTGCCAGTAGTATAGGTGGACTGTCCCCGGGGGAGCTGTTTTTT
.,TRBV6-5,TRBJ2-5,once,CASMTPSAETQYF,TGTGCCAGCATGACTCCCTCGGCGGAGACCCAGTACTTC
.,TRBV28,TRBJ1-5,.,CASTLGGNSNQPQHF,TGTGCCAGCACCCTGGGAGGGAATAGCAATCAGCCCCAGCATTTT
TRBD1,TRBV5-6,TRBJ2-5,.,CASSRTGQGSETQYF,TGTGCCAGCAGCCGGACGGGACAGGGCAGCGAGACCCAGTACTTC
TRBD2,TRBV7-2,TRBJ2-7,.,CASSSTSGRNEQYF,TGTGCCAGCAGCTCAACTAGCGGGAGAAACGAGCAGTACTTC
.,TRBV30,TRBJ1-2,.,CAWSKGPIPSGRRSSGIYGYTF,TGTGCCTGGAGTAAAGGCCCCATCCCATCTGGGAGGAGATCATCTGGGATATATGGCTACACCTTC
TRBD2,TRBV5-1,TRBJ2-1,.,CASSLRLAGGGNEQFF,TGCGCCAGCAGCTTGAGACTAGCGGGAGGAGGTAATGAGCAGTTCTTC
.,TRBV5-1,TRBJ2-7,few,CASSAAGGVYEQYF,TGCGCCAGCAGCGCGGCCGGAGGGGTCTACGAGCAGTACTTC
TRBD1,TRBV5-6,TRBJ1-3,.,CASRPRGLGGNTIYF,TGTGCCAGCAGACCCAGGGGGTTGGGTGGAAACACCATATATTTT
.,TRBV4-2,TRBJ1-1,.,CASSQDSGTANTEAFF,TGTGCCAGCAGCCAAGACAGCGGGACGGCGAACACTGAAGCTTTCTTT
.,TRBV11-2,TRBJ2-3,once,CASSHPLPGTQYF,TGTGCCAGCAGCCACCCCCTCCCGGGTACGCAGTATTTT